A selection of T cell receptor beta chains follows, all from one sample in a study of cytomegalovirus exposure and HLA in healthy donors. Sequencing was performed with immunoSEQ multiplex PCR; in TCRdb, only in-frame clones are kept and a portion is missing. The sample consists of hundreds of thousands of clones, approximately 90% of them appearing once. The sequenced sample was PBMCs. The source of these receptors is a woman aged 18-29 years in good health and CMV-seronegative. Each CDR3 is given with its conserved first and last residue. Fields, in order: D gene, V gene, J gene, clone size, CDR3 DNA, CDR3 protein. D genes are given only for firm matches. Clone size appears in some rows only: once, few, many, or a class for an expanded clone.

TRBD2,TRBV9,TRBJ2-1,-,TGTGCCAGCAGTTGGGGGGGCTCCTACAATGAGCAGTTCTTC,CASSWGGSYNEQFF
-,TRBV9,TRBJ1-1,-,TGTGCCAGCAGCCAACAGAACACTGAAGCTTTCTTT,CASSQQNTEAFF
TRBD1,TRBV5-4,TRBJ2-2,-,TGTGCCAGCAGCTTGGTGACAGGGGGGGGACGCGGGGAGCTGTTTTTT,CASSLVTGGGRGELFF
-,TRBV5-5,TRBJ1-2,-,TGTGCCAGCAGCTTGGCAGCGAATGGCGGAGGCTACACCTTC,CASSLAANGGGYTF
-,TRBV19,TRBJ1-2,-,TGTGCCAGTAGTATTATCACGCGGGGGGCAGAGGGCTACACCTTC,CASSIITRGAEGYTF
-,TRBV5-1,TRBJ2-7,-,TGCGCCAGCAGCTTGGAATTCGCCTACGAGCAGTACTTC,CASSLEFAYEQYF
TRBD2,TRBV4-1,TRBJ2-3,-,TGCGCCAGCAGCCAAGAGGATGTGGCTAGCGGATTCACAGATACGCAGTATTTT,CASSQEDVASGFTDTQYF
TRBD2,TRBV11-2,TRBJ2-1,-,TGTGCCAGCAGCCAGCTAGCGGGGCCCTACAATGAGCAGTTCTTC,CASSQLAGPYNEQFF
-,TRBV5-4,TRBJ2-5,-,TGTGCCAGCAGCTTTAAACAGGGCGGAGAGACCCAGTACTTC,CASSFKQGGETQYF
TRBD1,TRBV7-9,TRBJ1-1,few,TGTGCCAGCAGCTTACGGGACAGGTGGGCTGAAGCTTTCTTT,CASSLRDRWAEAFF
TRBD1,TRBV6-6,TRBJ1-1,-,TGTGCCAGCAGTCTTGCAGGGGGGAAGAACACTGAAGCTTTCTTT,CASSLAGGKNTEAFF
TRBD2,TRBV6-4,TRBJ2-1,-,TGTGCCAGCAGTGAGAGGAGCGGGGGGTACAATGAGCAGTTCTTC,CASSERSGGYNEQFF
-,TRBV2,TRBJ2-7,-,TGTGCCAGCATGGGCTCATTCTACGAGCAGTACTTC,CASMGSFYEQYF
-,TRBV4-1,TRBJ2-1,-,TGCGCCAGCAGCCAAGAGAAAGTAGCTGTGGATGAGCAGTTCTTC,CASSQEKVAVDEQFF
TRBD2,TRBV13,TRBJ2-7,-,TGTGCCAGCAAATCGAGAAACGGGGGGTACGAGCAGTACTTC,CASKSRNGGYEQYF